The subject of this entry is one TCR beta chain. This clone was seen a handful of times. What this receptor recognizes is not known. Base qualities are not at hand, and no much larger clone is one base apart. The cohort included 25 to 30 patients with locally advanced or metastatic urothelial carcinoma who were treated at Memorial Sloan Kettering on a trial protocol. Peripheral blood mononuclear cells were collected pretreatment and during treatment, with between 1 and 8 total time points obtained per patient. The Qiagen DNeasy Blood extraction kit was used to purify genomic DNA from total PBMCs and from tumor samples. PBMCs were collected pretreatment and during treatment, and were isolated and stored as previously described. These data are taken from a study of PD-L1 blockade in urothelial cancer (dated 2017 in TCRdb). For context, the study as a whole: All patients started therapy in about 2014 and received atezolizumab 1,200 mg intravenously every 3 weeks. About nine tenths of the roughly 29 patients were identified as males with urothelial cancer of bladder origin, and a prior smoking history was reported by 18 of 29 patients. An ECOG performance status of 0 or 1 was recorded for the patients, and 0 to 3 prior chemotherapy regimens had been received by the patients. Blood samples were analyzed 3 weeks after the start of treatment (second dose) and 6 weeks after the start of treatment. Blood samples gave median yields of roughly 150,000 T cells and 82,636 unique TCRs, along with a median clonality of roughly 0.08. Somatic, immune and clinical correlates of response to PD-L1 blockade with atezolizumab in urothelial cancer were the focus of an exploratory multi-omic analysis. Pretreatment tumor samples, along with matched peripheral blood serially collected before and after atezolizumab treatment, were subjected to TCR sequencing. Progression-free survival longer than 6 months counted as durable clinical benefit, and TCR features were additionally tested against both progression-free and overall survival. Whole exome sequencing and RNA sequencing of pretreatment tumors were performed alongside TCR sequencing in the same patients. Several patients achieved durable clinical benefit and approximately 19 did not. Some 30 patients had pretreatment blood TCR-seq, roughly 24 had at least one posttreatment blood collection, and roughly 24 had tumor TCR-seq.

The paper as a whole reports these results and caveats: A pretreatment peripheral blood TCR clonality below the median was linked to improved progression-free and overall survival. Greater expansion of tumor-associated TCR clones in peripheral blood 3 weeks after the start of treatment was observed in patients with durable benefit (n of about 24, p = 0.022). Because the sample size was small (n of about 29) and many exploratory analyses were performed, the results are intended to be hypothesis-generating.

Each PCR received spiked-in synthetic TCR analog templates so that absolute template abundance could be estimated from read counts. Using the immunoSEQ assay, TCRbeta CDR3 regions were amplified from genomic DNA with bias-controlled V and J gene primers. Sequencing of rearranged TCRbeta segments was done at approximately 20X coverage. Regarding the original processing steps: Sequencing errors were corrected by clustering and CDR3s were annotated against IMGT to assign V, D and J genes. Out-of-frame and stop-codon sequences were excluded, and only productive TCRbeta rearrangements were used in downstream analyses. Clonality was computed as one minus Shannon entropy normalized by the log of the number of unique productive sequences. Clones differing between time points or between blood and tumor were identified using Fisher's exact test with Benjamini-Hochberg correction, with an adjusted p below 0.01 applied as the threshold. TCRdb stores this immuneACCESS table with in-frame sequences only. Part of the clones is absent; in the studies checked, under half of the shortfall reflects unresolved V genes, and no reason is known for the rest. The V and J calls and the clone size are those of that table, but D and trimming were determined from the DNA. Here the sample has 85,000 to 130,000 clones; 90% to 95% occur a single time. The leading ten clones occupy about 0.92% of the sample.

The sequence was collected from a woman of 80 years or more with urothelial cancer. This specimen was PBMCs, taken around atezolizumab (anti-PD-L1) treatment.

The nucleotide sequence is given as TGTGCCAGCACGTATCCGGACAATGAGCAGTTCTTC. Its protein product is CASTYPDNEQFF. This sequence uses TRBV6-1 and TRBJ2-1, with no confidently assigned D gene. Deletion took 7 bases off V and 5 bases off J, with a span of 9 bases between the germline ends. The germline V gene supplies CDR1 MNHNS and CDR2 SASEGT. The CDR3 runs 12 amino acids, cysteine and phenylalanine included. Left in the record is the CDR3 DNA by itself, 36 bases read in frame from the first base.